These T cell receptor beta chains were read from a single sample in a study of regulatory T cells in long-lasting Graves disease. TCRdb reanalysed the multiplex PCR reads using MiXCR and keeps one entry per CDR3 protein. There are 400,000 to 450,000 distinct CDR3 sequences in the sample; around 20% occur only once, and around 24% lies in the top ten. Material: peripheral blood mononuclear cells (PBMCs), obtained when the disease was refractory, from a patient treated with antithyroid drugs. The receptors derive from a female donor with Graves disease. CDR3s include the opening cysteine and the closing phenylalanine or tryptophan. A D gene is named only where the DNA matches it firmly. Clone size is given for some rows only: seen once, a few or many times, or a class if the clone is expanded.

D gene	V gene	J gene	clone size	CDR3 protein	CDR3 DNA
TRBD2	TRBV20-1	TRBJ2-3	once	CSASLAGFTDTQYF	TGCAGTGCTAGTCTAGCGGGGTTCACAGATACGCAGTATTTT
TRBD2	TRBV29-1	TRBJ2-1	few	CSVVLAGGPRQFF	TGCAGCGTTGTACTAGCGGGAGGGCCGCGGCAGTTCTTC
TRBD1	TRBV20-1	TRBJ1-2	many	CSGPGTGGGYTF	TGCAGTGGCCCCGGGACAGGGGGCGGCTACACCTTC
.	TRBV19	TRBJ1-5	many	CASGTWAQPQHF	TGTGCCAGTGGGACGTGGGCTCAGCCCCAGCATTTT
.	TRBV28	TRBJ1-6	many	CASSLKGTRIHF	TGTGCCAGCAGTTTAAAAGGGACACGGATCCACTTT
TRBD1	TRBV11-2	TRBJ1-2	many	CASSLESGGSSYTF	TGTGCCAGCAGCTTAGAGTCAGGGGGCAGCAGCTACACCTTC
.	TRBV7-9	TRBJ1-2	few	CASSSWVDGYTF	TGTGCCAGCAGCTCCTGGGTCGATGGCTACACCTTC
.	TRBV6-5	TRBJ1-4	many	CASSYLLTEKLFF	TGTGCCAGCAGTTACCTTCTGACTGAAAAACTGTTTTTT
.	TRBV20-1	TRBJ1-5	many	CSARRVGQPQHF	TGCAGTGCTCGCAGGGTTGGTCAGCCCCAGCATTTT
.	TRBV12-3/TRBV12-4	TRBJ1-3	.	CASGWESGNTIYF	TGTGCCTCGGGGTGGGAGTCTGGAAACACCATATATTTT
TRBD1	TRBV28	TRBJ2-2	.	CASSTGGGWTGELFF	TGTGCCAGCAGTACAGGGGGAGGTTGGACCGGGGAGCTGTTTTTT
TRBD1	TRBV24-1	TRBJ1-5	few	CATSDTDRGGNQPQHF	TGTGCCACCAGTGATACCGACAGGGGTGGCAATCAGCCCCAGCATTTT
TRBD2	TRBV20-1	TRBJ2-7	.	CSARDTPVGLAGRYEQYF	TGCAGTGCTAGAGATACGCCTGTTGGGCTAGCGGGCCGATACGAGCAGTACTTC
.	TRBV28	TRBJ1-5	many	CASSFVGKEDQPQHF	TGTGCCAGCAGTTTTGTCGGGAAAGAGGATCAGCCCCAGCATTTT
.	TRBV30	TRBJ2-2	.	CAWARDGATGELFF	TGTGCCTGGGCCCGGGACGGGGCCACCGGGGAGCTGTTTTTT
TRBD1	TRBV2	TRBJ2-3	.	CASREGGRGRTDTQYF	TGTGCCAGCAGAGAAGGTGGCAGGGGGCGCACAGATACGCAGTATTTT
.	TRBV6-2/TRBV6-3	TRBJ2-7	many	CASSYGPGSSYEQYF	TGTGCCAGCAGTTACGGTCCCGGATCGTCCTACGAGCAGTACTTC
.	TRBV25-1	TRBJ1-2	.	CASSDPKVGEPYGYTF	TGTGCCAGCAGTGATCCAAAAGTAGGGGAGCCCTATGGCTACACCTTC
TRBD1	TRBV19	TRBJ1-2	.	CASSTGTVGGYTF	TGTGCCAGTAGTACTGGGACAGTGGGAGGCTACACCTTC
TRBD2	TRBV6-1	TRBJ2-7	.	CATTRAGALTYEQYF	TGTGCCACCACCAGGGCGGGAGCCCTTACCTACGAGCAGTACTTC
.	TRBV29-1	TRBJ2-7	few	CSVATPRGFSYEQYF	TGCAGCGTCGCGACTCCTCGGGGCTTCTCCTACGAGCAGTACTTC
TRBD2	TRBV6-5	TRBJ2-4	few	CASSYSRWGSPSGRANGGKNIQYF	TGTGCCAGCAGTTATTCCCGGTGGGGGTCCCCTAGCGGGAGGGCCAATGGTGGCAAAAACATTCAGTACTTC
TRBD2	TRBV13	TRBJ2-2	few	CASSRGLADTVTGELFF	TGTGCCAGCAGTCGGGGACTAGCGGACACGGTAACCGGGGAGCTGTTTTTT
.	TRBV5-1	TRBJ1-1	few	CASTPFPADVNTEAFF	TGCGCCAGCACCCCCTTTCCTGCCGACGTGAACACTGAAGCTTTCTTT
.	TRBV20-1	TRBJ2-7	.	CSAGLRRSPYEQYF	TGCAGTGCGGGCCTCAGGCGGAGTCCCTACGAGCAGTACTTC